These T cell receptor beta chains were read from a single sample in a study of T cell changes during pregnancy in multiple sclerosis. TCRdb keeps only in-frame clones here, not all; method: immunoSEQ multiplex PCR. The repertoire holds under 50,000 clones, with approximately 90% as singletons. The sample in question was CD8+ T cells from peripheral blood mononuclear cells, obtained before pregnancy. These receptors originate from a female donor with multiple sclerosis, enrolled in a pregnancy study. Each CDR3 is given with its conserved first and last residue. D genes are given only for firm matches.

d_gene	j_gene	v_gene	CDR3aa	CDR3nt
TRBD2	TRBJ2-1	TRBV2	CASSGSGGSSYNEQFF	TGTGCCAGCAGTGGTAGCGGGGGGTCCTCCTACAATGAGCAGTTCTTC
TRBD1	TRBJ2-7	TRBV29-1	CSVRGRTGGVDEQYF	TGCAGCGTCCGGGGTAGGACAGGGGGCGTCGACGAGCAGTACTTC
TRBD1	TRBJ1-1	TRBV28	CASSLSTGGSYTEAFF	TGTGCCAGCAGTTTATCCACAGGGGGCTCATACACTGAAGCTTTCTTT
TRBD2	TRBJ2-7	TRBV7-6	CASSLSGGDRYEQYF	TGTGCCAGCAGCTTAAGCGGGGGGGACAGATACGAGCAGTACTTC
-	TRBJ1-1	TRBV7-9	CASSRQNTEAFF	TGTGCCAGCAGCCGACAGAACACTGAAGCTTTCTTT
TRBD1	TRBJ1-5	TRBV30	CAWSVPPRQGANQPQHF	TGTGCCTGGAGTGTACCCCCCAGACAGGGAGCTAATCAGCCCCAGCATTTT
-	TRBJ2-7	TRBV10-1	CASSESKTAEQYF	TGCGCCAGCAGTGAGTCTAAGACAGCCGAGCAGTACTTC
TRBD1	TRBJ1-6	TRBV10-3	CAISESTGGNSPLHF	TGTGCCATCAGTGAGTCGACAGGGGGGAATTCACCCCTCCACTTT
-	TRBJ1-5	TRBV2	CASSGWGGTNQPQHF	TGTGCCAGCAGTGGATGGGGGGGCACTAATCAGCCCCAGCATTTT
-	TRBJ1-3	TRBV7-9	CASSLKGENTIYF	TGTGCCAGCAGTTTAAAGGGGGAGAACACCATATATTTT